Given below is one TCR beta chain in context. No antigen is known for it. TCRdb fed the PCR reads into MiXCR, producing one record per CDR3 protein. The sample contains about 630,000 distinct CDR3 sequences, about 25% of which appear only once. Germline CDR1 is PRHDT and CDR2 is FYEKMQ (reference sequence). The CDR3 sequence is 17 residues long. Trimming took 4 bases from V and 3 from J, leaving 21 bases between them. The sample originates from a study of molecular identifiers for immune sequencing clone quantification. Study information: Sequencing covered four of five parts into which replicate RNA from roughly 18,000 or 92,000 naive CD8 cells was split. Study results and limitations: With a barcode shared among identical TCR molecules, highly expanded clone sizes could be underestimated. Single-cell amounts of spiked Jurkat TCR RNA were reportedly detectable among over 750,000 naive cells. In naive cells, under 1% of molecules belonged to clones above 20 RNA copies, against over 97% in effector cells.

This sequence was found in a human donor in good health. Some libraries in this study had Jurkat cell RNA spiked in. The material sequenced was naive CD8+ T cells from blood, with Jurkat cell RNA spiked in. The subset denotes: FACS-sorted CD8+CD4-CCR7+CD45RA+ naive T cells. The chain carries TRBV13 and TRBJ2-5; TRBD2 might be the D (5 bases). CDR3: CASSSTGGDYPEETQYF. The CDR3 region has the DNA TGTGCCAGCAGCTCCACCGGCGGTGACTACCCCGAAGAGACCCAGTACTTC.